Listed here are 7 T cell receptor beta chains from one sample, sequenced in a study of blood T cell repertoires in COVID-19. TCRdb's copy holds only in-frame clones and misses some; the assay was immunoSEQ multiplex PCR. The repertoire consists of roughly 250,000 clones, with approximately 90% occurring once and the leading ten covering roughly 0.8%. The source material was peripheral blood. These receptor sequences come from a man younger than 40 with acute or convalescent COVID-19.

The CDR3 region has the DNA TGTGCCAGCAGCTCGCTAGCGGGGGTCGGAGATACGCAGTATTTT. Encoded protein: CASSSLAGVGDTQYF. This sequence joins TRBV11-2 and TRBJ2-3; TRBD2 matches 10 bases. Per germline, CDR1 SGHAT and CDR2 FQNNGV. The CDR3 has 15 residues. J lost 5 bases, V lost 4 bases, and 6 bases had no gene match.

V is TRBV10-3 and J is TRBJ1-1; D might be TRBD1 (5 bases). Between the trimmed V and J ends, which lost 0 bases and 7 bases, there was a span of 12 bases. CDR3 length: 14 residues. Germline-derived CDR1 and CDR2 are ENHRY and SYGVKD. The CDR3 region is CAISESIGGIEAFF. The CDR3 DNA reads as TGTGCCATCAGTGAGTCAATCGGGGGAATTGAAGCTTTCTTT.

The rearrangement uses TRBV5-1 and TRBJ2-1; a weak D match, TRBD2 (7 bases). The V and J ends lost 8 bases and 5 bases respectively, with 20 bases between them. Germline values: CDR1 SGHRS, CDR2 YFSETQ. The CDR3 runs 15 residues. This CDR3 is CASQTTSGDNNEQFF. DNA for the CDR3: TGCGCCAGTCAGACGACAAGCGGGGACAACAATGAGCAGTTCTTC.

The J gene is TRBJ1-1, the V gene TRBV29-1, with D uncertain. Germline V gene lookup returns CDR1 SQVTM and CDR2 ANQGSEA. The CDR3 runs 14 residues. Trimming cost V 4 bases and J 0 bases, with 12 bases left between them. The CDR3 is CSVVDREMNTEAFF. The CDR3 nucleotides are TGCAGCGTTGTTGATCGGGAAATGAACACTGAAGCTTTCTTT.

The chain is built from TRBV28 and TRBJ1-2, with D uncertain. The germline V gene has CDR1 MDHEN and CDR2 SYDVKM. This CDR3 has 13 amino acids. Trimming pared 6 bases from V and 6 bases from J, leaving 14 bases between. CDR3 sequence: CASSSAPFDGYTF. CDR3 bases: TGTGCCAGCAGCTCAGCGCCGTTTGATGGCTACACCTTC.

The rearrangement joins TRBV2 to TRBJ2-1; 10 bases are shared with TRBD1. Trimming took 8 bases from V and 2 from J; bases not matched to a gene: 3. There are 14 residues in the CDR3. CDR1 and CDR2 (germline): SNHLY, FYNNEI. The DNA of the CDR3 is TGTGCCAGCGGGACAGGGGCAGCCTACAATGAGCAGTTCTTC. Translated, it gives CASGTGAAYNEQFF. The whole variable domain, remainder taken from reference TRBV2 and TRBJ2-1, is EPEVTQTPSHQVTQMGQEVILRCVPISNHLYFYWYRQILGQKVEFLVSFYNNEISEKSEIFDDQFSVERPDGSNFTLKIRSTKLEDSAMYFCASGTGAAYNEQFFGPGTRLTVL.

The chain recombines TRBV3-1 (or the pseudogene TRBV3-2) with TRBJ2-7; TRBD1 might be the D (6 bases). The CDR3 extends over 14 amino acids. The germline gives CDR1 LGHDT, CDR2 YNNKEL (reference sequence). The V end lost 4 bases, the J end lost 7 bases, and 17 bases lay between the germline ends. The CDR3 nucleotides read TGTGCCAGCAGCCCGGCAGGGACAACGGGGGAGCAGTACTTC. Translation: CASSPAGTTGEQYF.